Presented here are 29 T cell receptor beta chains from one specimen sequenced in a study of OX40 agonist ivuxolimab in advanced cancers. TCRdb keeps only in-frame clones here, not all; method: immunoSEQ multiplex PCR. The table includes 100,000 or so clones, 89% detected once. Source: CD4+ or CD8+ T cells sorted from blood, taken in a trial of the OX40 agonist ivuxolimab. The receptor set was obtained from an adult with an advanced solid tumor such as melanoma, head and neck, liver or kidney cancer.

This clone was found a few times. The rearrangement joins TRBV30 to TRBJ2-1, with a possible D match to TRBD2 (5 bases). Per the germline V gene, CDR1 is GTSNPN and CDR2 is SVGIG (reference sequence). There are 10 residues in the CDR3. V shed 4 bases and J shed 10 bases, with 8 bases lying between them. Written as DNA, the CDR3 is TGTGCCTGGAAGGGAGTGGAGCAGTTCTTC. Amino acids: CAWKGVEQFF.

This clone has a single count. The chain is built from TRBV23-1 and TRBJ2-5, with TRBD1 identical over 9 bases. The J call is in doubt because the DNA end fits TRBJ2-7 better. TRBV23-1 is assigned to the ORF class and has an uncertain function. CDR3 size: 15 residues. The CDR3 DNA is TGCGCCGCAACGCCTCGGGACAGGGCCGTTTACGAGCAGTACTTC. Its translation is CAATPRDRAVYEQYF.

The chain joins TRBV14 to TRBJ1-1, with TRBD1 as a possible D gene (6 bases). This CDR3 is built from 14 residues. Germline V gene data show CDR1 as SGHDN and CDR2 as FVKESK. Trimming left V 4 bases short and J 9 bases short, with 18 bases between. The CDR3 loop reads CASSLLGGARKAFF. CDR3 in DNA: TGTGCCAGCAGCCTTCTCGGGGGGGCAAGGAAAGCTTTCTTT.

Points on this clone: Other nucleotide sequences from this sample produce the same CDR3. J is TRBJ2-7 and V is TRBV2; 8 bases are shared with TRBD2. CDR3 length: 14 residues. Germline V gene lookup returns CDR1 SNHLY and CDR2 FYNNEI. J gave up 4 bases and V 6 bases, and 8 bases lay outside the gene matches. In nucleotides, the CDR3 is TGTGCCAGCAGCGCCGGACTAGCTCCGTACGAGCAGTACTTC. It yields the protein CASSAGLAPYEQYF.

The chain uses TRBV6-8 and TRBJ1-4; perhaps TRBD1 as D (6 bases). This CDR3 region has 14 residues. Trimming took off 6 bases at V and 5 bases at J, with 13 bases between the two ends. From germline, CDR1 is MNHGY and CDR2 SAAAGT. CDR3 in DNA: TGTGCCAGCAGATCGGGTAGGGGGAATGAAAAACTGTTTTTT. It yields the protein CASRSGRGNEKLFF.

The rearrangement links TRBV10-1 to TRBJ2-2; D remains unclear. Germline V gene data show CDR1 as WNHNN and CDR2 as SYGVQD (reference sequence). Trimming pared 3 bases from V and 7 bases from J, leaving 9 bases between. The CDR3 has 13 residues. The CDR3 spells CASSDLRSGELFF. CDR3 sequence (DNA): TGCGCCAGCAGTGATCTGAGGAGCGGGGAGCTGTTTTTT.

The chain uses TRBV7-9 and TRBJ2-3; 9 nucleotides match TRBD1. Germline trimming cut 0 bases from V and 4 bases from J; bases unmatched to any gene: 8. CDR1 and CDR2 (germline): SEHNR, FQNEAQ (reference sequence). The CDR3 has 17 residues. The CDR3 is CASSLAPGQGVPDTQYF. The CDR3 DNA is TGTGCCAGCAGCTTAGCTCCGGGACAGGGCGTCCCAGATACGCAGTATTTT.

As DNA, the CDR3 is TGTGCCTGGAGCCATTTGGGTAAACAGGAGGAAAAACTGTTTTTT. The encoded protein is CAWSHLGKQEEKLFF. This chain links TRBV30 with TRBJ1-4; a possible D gene is TRBD1 (5 bases). The CDR3 has 15 amino acids. Trimming cost V 3 bases and J 8 bases, with 19 bases left between them. Germline CDR1 GTSNPN, CDR2 SVGIG (reference sequence).

This clone was found once. The chain joins TRBV11-2 to TRBJ1-4, with D uncertain. CDR1 and CDR2 from the germline V gene are SGHAT and FQNNGV. V lost 2 bases to trimming and J lost 7 bases, with 11 bases between them. The CDR3 is 14 amino acids. The CDR3 DNA reads as TGTGCCAGCAGCTTACTCAACCGGGCTGAAAAACTGTTTTTT. Encoded protein: CASSLLNRAEKLFF. The whole variable domain, remainder taken from reference TRBV11-2 and TRBJ1-4, is EAGVAQSPRYKIIEKRQSVAFWCNPISGHATLYWYQQILGQGPKLLIQFQNNGVVDDSQLPKDRFSAERLKGVDSTLKIQPAKLEDSAVYLCASSLLNRAEKLFFGSGTQLSVL.

J is TRBJ2-1 and V is TRBV5-6, with 7 bases aligning to TRBD2. The length of the CDR3 is 16 residues. V lost 1 base, J lost 0 bases, and 4 bases stayed unmatched. Germline V gene lookup returns CDR1 SGHDT and CDR2 YYEEEE. The CDR3 is CASSLTGGPSYNEQFF. The CDR3, as DNA: TGTGCCAGCAGCTTGACGGGAGGCCCCTCCTACAATGAGCAGTTCTTC.

The chain links TRBV11-2 to TRBJ1-2; possibly TRBD1 for D (6 bases). The CDR3 runs to 17 residues. Germline CDR1 reads SGHAT; CDR2 reads FQNNGV. Trimming removed 6 bases at V and 2 bases at J, with 22 bases between. The chain's CDR3 is CASRNWRGGLKNYGYTF. The CDR3, as DNA: TGTGCCAGCAGAAACTGGCGAGGGGGGCTAAAAAACTATGGCTACACCTTC.

The chain employs TRBV5-4 and TRBJ2-7, with D perhaps TRBD2 (6 bases). Trimming pared 4 bases from V and 2 bases from J, leaving 16 bases between. CDR1 SGHNT and CDR2 YYREEE come from the germline V gene (reference sequence). The CDR3 sequence is 15 residues long. The CDR3 loop is CASSLPGLLTYEQYF. CDR3 in DNA: TGTGCCAGCAGCCTTCCGGGACTGTTGACCTACGAGCAGTACTTC.

The chain links TRBV28 to TRBJ2-1; D gene uncertain. Germline loops: CDR1 MDHEN, CDR2 SYDVKM. CDR3 size: 13 residues. V lost 6 bases and J lost 15, with 21 bases in between. Written as DNA, the CDR3 is TGTGCCAGCAGCTTGTGGCAACCTCCCTCCTTGTTCTTC. Its translation is CASSLWQPPSLFF.

This chain links TRBV4-1 with TRBJ2-3; 10 bases match TRBD2. Per the germline V gene, CDR1 is MGHRA and CDR2 is YSYEKL. CDR3 length: 18 residues. The V and J ends lost 0 bases and 1 base, in that order; junction bases with no gene match: 7. CDR3 sequence (DNA): TGCGCCAGCAGCCAAGAGTTCGGAGCGGGAGGGCGCACAGATACGCAGTATTTT. This codes for CASSQEFGAGGRTDTQYF.

This clone was picked up one time. The chain uses TRBV5-6 and TRBJ2-7; D is unresolved. Germline assignment: CDR1 SGHDT and CDR2 YYEEEE. The length of the CDR3 is 15 residues. Between the trimmed V and J ends, which lost 2 bases and 5 bases, there was a span of 17 bases. CDR3 DNA: TGTGCCAGCAGCTTATTTCGAAGGGCCACGAACGAGCAGTACTTC. Protein sequence: CASSLFRRATNEQYF.

V and J are TRBV19 and TRBJ2-2; TRBD1 matches at 7 bases. The CDR3 loop spans 16 amino acids. Trimming took 6 bases from V and 4 from J; bases not matched to a gene: 11. Per the germline V gene, CDR1 is LNHDA and CDR2 is SQIVND (reference sequence). The CDR3: CASRALRGLRTGELFF. CDR3 coding DNA: TGTGCCAGTAGAGCCCTTAGGGGGCTTCGCACCGGGGAGCTGTTTTTT.

This clone was observed once. The CDR3 protein is CASSYPPASGGYTF. The CDR3 nucleotides are TGTGCCAGCAGTTACCCCCCGGCGTCTGGGGGCTACACCTTC. The V and J genes are TRBV6-6 and TRBJ1-2; D call uncertain. The V gene lost 2 bases and the J gene lost 8 bases, with 15 bases spanning the gap. Germline V gives CDR1 MNHNY, CDR2 SVGAGI (reference sequence). CDR3 length: 14 residues.

The table lists this clone with a few counts. The gene calls are TRBV30 and TRBJ1-1; 8 bases map to TRBD1. The V gene end was trimmed by 3 bases and the J gene end by 3 bases; junction bases not matched to a gene: 3. Germline CDR1 GTSNPN, CDR2 SVGIG (reference sequence). The CDR3 has 13 residues. Here the CDR3 DNA reads TGTGCCTGGAGCGGACAGGGCTACACTGAAGCTTTCTTT. It translates to CAWSGQGYTEAFF.

V is TRBV7-8 and J is TRBJ1-2; D ambiguous. The CDR3 runs 16 residues. The germline V gene encodes CDR1 SGHVS and CDR2 FQNEAQ. Trimming stripped 5 bases from V and 7 bases from J, with 23 bases between. In DNA, the CDR3 is TGTGCCAGCAGCCCGCAGTTCGGCCGAGGATGGGGTGGCTACACCTTC. This gives the protein CASSPQFGRGWGGYTF. Full variable domain (missing parts from reference TRBV7-8 and TRBJ1-2): GAGVSQSPRYKVAKRGQDVALRCDPISGHVSLFWYQQALGQGPEFLTYFQNEAQLDKSGLPSDRFFAERPEGSVSTLKIQRTQQEDSAVYLCASSPQFGRGWGGYTFGSGTRLTVV.

This clone was seen once. The chain links TRBV10-2 to TRBJ1-3; no clear D. V lost 8 bases, J lost 0 bases, and 11 bases lay in between. Germline V gives CDR1 WSHSY, CDR2 SAAADI. This CDR3 has 14 amino acids. DNA of the CDR3: TGCGCCAGCGGACGGATCAGCTCTGGAAACACCATATATTTT. It yields the protein CASGRISSGNTIYF.

The chain carries TRBV19 and TRBJ1-2, with 12 nucleotides matching TRBD1. The CDR3 is 15 residues long. Germline CDR1 reads LNHDA; CDR2 reads SQIVND (reference sequence). J lost 7 bases, V lost 5 bases, and 8 bases had no gene match. The CDR3 nucleotides are TGTGCCAGTAGTCTCTGGGGGGACAGGGGGCCTGGCTACACCTTC. This gives the protein CASSLWGDRGPGYTF.

V gene TRBV28 combines with J gene TRBJ2-7, with D possibly being TRBD1 (5 bases). V was clipped by 5 bases and J by 6 bases, with 17 bases between them. CDR3 size: 14 residues. Germline CDR1 and CDR2: MDHEN and SYDVKM. The CDR3 coding sequence is TGTGCCAGCAGTCGACGGCAGGGCGGCCGCGAGCAGTACTTC. Residues: CASSRRQGGREQYF.

In this sample, this clone turned up once. The chain combines TRBV19 with TRBJ1-6; no reliable D call. This CDR3 has 15 residues. Trimming took 1 base from V and 7 from J, leaving 11 bases between them. Germline V gives CDR1 LNHDA, CDR2 SQIVND (reference sequence). CDR3 protein: CASSIGGRRNSPLHF. The DNA of the CDR3 is TGTGCCAGTAGTATAGGAGGCCGGAGAAATTCACCCCTCCACTTT.

This chain links TRBV9 with TRBJ2-1; possible D gene TRBD2, 6 bases. V lost 0 bases to trimming and J lost 7 bases, with 11 bases between them. The germline V gene encodes CDR1 SGDLS and CDR2 YYNGEE. The CDR3 has 14 amino acids. CDR3 in amino acids: CASSVAPAGNEQFF. CDR3 DNA: TGTGCCAGCAGCGTAGCTCCGGCGGGGAATGAGCAGTTCTTC.

The chain joins TRBV30 to TRBJ1-6; D is unclear. This CDR3 is built from 13 residues. The V and J ends lost 3 bases and 7 bases respectively, with 10 bases between them. Germline V gene sequence: CDR1 GTSNPN, CDR2 SVGIG (reference sequence). For the CDR3, the DNA is TGTGCCTGGAGCTATGGAAACAATTCACCCCTCCACTTT. It specifies CAWSYGNNSPLHF.

This chain uses TRBV5-1 with TRBJ2-1, with 11 bases identical to TRBD2. Germline V gene data show CDR1 as SGHRS and CDR2 as YFSETQ. The CDR3 length is 16 residues. The junction had 8 bases not matched to a gene; V was cut back by 2 bases and J by 7 bases. CDR3 nucleotide sequence: TGCGCCAGCAGCTTCTTTACTAGCGGGAGCGGGAATGAGCAGTTCTTC. This gives the protein CASSFFTSGSGNEQFF.

The chain links TRBV6-1 to TRBJ1-5; D might be TRBD1 (6 bases). This CDR3 spans 15 amino acids. V was shortened by 0 bases and J by 5 bases, with 11 bases between the two germline ends. CDR1 and CDR2 from the germline V gene are MNHNS and SASEGT. The CDR3 sequence is CASSEAGGPYQPQHF. The DNA for the CDR3 is TGTGCCAGCAGTGAAGCCGGGGGGCCCTATCAGCCCCAGCATTTT.

The rearrangement links TRBV21-1 to TRBJ1-5. TRBV21-1 is a recognized pseudogene. This CDR3 spans 15 amino acids. CDR3 protein: CASSALGGSDQPQHF. The CDR3 DNA reads as TGTGCCAGCAGCGCCTTAGGGGGGAGCGATCAGCCCCAGCATTTT.

The chain combines TRBV19 with TRBJ2-7, with 9 bases matching TRBD1. In germline, CDR1 is LNHDA, CDR2 SQIVND (reference sequence). The CDR3 sequence is 14 residues long. Trimming took 6 bases from V and 2 from J; bases not matched to a gene: 5. For the CDR3, the DNA is TGTGCCAGTAGCCCGGGACAGGGCCCCTACGAGCAGTACTTC. Translation: CASSPGQGPYEQYF.